These 13 T cell receptor beta chains share one sample of origin, sequenced in a study of blood T cell repertoires in COVID-19. The data were produced by immunoSEQ multiplex PCR, yet TCRdb's version contains in-frame clones alone and is incomplete. The table lists around 62,000 clones, approximately 93% of them singletons. The sequenced sample was peripheral blood. The receptors stem from a man aged 65 to 79 with active COVID-19.

The CDR3 sequence: CSASTGSNYQPQHF. CDR3 nucleotides: TGCAGTGCTAGTACAGGGAGTAACTATCAGCCCCAGCATTTT. The V gene is TRBV20-1, the J gene TRBJ1-5, with a weak D call TRBD1 (6 bases). V shed 3 bases and J shed 5 bases, with 14 bases lying between them. Germline V gene sequence: CDR1 DFQATT, CDR2 SNEGSKA (reference sequence). CDR3 size: 14 residues.

This clone has only one observation. J is TRBJ2-5 and V is TRBV5-4; D gene uncertain. V was clipped by 0 bases and J by 2 bases, with 2 bases between them. The CDR3 runs 12 residues. CDR1 is SGHNT and CDR2 is YYREEE in the germline V gene (reference sequence). Here the CDR3 DNA reads TGTGCCAGCAGCTTGGCACAAGAGACCCAGTACTTC. It specifies CASSLAQETQYF.

This chain links TRBV6-1 with TRBJ2-7; TRBD2 is a possible D gene (6 bases). CDR3 length equals 15 residues. CDR1 is MNHNS and CDR2 is SASEGT in the germline V gene. Deletions cut 1 base from V and 2 bases from J, with 12 bases between. The CDR3 loop reads CASSEGHGRTYEQYV. The CDR3 DNA reads as TGTGCCAGCAGTGAAGGTCACGGGAGAACCTACGAGCAGTACGTC.

This sequence joins TRBV5-1 and TRBJ2-1, with TRBD2 as a possible D gene (6 bases). The CDR3 extends over 16 amino acids. The germline CDR1 and CDR2 sequences are SGHRS and YFSETQ. V was shortened by 4 bases and J by 5 bases, with 19 bases between the two germline ends. Written as DNA, the CDR3 is TGCGCCAGCAGCCACGGGGGAACCACCCCGAACAATGAGCAGTTCTTC. This translates into CASSHGGTTPNNEQFF.

The V and J genes are TRBV18 and TRBJ2-5; D unclear. Trimming left V 2 bases short and J 1 base short, with 5 bases between. The CDR3 length is 13 residues. Germline V CDR1 and CDR2: KGHSH, LQKENI. The CDR3: CASSPTSQETQYF. The CDR3, as DNA: TGTGCCAGCTCACCAACAAGCCAAGAGACCCAGTACTTC. Full variable domain (missing parts from reference TRBV18 and TRBJ2-5): NAGVMQNPRHLVRRRGQEARLRCSPMKGHSHVYWYRQLPEEGLKFMVYLQKENIIDESGMPKERFSAEFPKEGPSILRIQQVVRGDSAAYFCASSPTSQETQYFGPGTRLLVL.

The genes are TRBV5-1 and TRBJ1-2; D gene uncertain. Trimming pared 3 bases from V and 8 bases from J, leaving 14 bases between. The CDR3 has 13 amino acids. In germline, CDR1 is SGHRS, CDR2 YFSETQ. This CDR3 is CASSSPTKAGYTF. In DNA form, the CDR3 reads TGCGCCAGCAGCTCACCTACTAAAGCGGGCTACACCTTC.

This sequence joins TRBV25-1 and TRBJ2-3; TRBD2 aligns across 7 bases. The CDR3 totals 13 residues. Per germline, CDR1 MGHDK and CDR2 SYGVNS. Unmatched junction bases numbered 5, after V lost 3 bases and J lost 8 bases. In DNA form, the CDR3 reads TGTGCCAGCAGTGAGGGATGGGGGGGTACGCAGTATTTT. Its translation: CASSEGWGGTQYF.

This clone appeared once. The chain is built from TRBV10-3 and TRBJ2-4, with 7 positions matching TRBD2. J gave up 1 base and V 5 bases, and 11 bases lay outside the gene matches. The CDR3 consists of 17 residues. CDR1 is ENHRY, CDR2 SYGVKD, per germline. CDR3 amino acids: CAISPDGLVVAKNIQYF. The CDR3 nucleotides are TGTGCCATCAGTCCCGACGGACTAGTCGTCGCCAAAAACATTCAGTACTTC.

This chain connects TRBV6-5 to TRBJ1-1; D is ambiguous. Germline V gene lookup returns CDR1 MNHEY and CDR2 SVGAGI. The CDR3 is 14 residues long. V lost 6 bases and J lost 1, with 12 bases in between. Here the CDR3 reads CASRVGSSNTEAFF. CDR3 coding DNA: TGTGCCAGCAGGGTCGGGTCATCGAACACTGAAGCTTTCTTT.

The chain has TRBV10-3 and TRBJ1-1; D remains unclear. Deletions cut 0 bases from V and 2 bases from J, with 13 bases between. This CDR3 is 16 amino acids long. The germline gives CDR1 ENHRY, CDR2 SYGVKD. CDR3 nucleotide sequence: TGTGCCATCAGTGAGTCGATATTTTTAGATAACACTGAAGCTTTCTTT. This codes for CAISESIFLDNTEAFF.

This chain joins TRBV15 and TRBJ1-2; 9 bases are shared with TRBD1. The CDR3 spans 14 residues. The ends lost 4 bases at V and 6 bases at J; junction bases unmatched: 6. Germline assignment: CDR1 LNHNV and CDR2 YYDKDF (reference sequence). CDR3 sequence reads: CATSTGQGSHGYTF. DNA for the CDR3: TGTGCCACCAGCACTGGACAGGGGAGTCATGGCTACACCTTC.

This sequence joins TRBV5-5 and TRBJ2-2, with 7 bases aligning to TRBD1. Germline CDR1 SGHKS, CDR2 YYEKEE (reference sequence). The CDR3 consists of 15 residues. After removal of 4 bases from V and 2 bases from J, the junction contained 5 bases not matched to a gene. This CDR3 reads CASSPGTANTGELFF. DNA for the CDR3: TGTGCCAGCAGCCCCGGGACAGCAAACACCGGGGAGCTGTTTTTT. The full variable domain, in which reference TRBV5-5 and TRBJ2-2 provide the parts outside the CDR3, is DAGVTQSPTHLIKTRGQQVTLRCSPISGHKSVSWYQQVLGQGPQFIFQYYEKEERGRGNFPDRFSARQFPNYSSELNVNALLLGDSALYLCASSPGTANTGELFFGEGSRLTVL.

This clone came up once. V usage is TRBV11-2 and J usage is TRBJ1-4; tentatively, D is TRBD1 (5 bases). The CDR3 totals 16 residues. Germline V CDR1 and CDR2: SGHAT, FQNNGV. Trimming pared 5 bases from V and 1 base from J, leaving 14 bases between. The CDR3 region has the DNA TGTGCCAGCAGCCCTCAAACAGACAGAACTAATGAAAAACTGTTTTTT. Its protein is CASSPQTDRTNEKLFF.